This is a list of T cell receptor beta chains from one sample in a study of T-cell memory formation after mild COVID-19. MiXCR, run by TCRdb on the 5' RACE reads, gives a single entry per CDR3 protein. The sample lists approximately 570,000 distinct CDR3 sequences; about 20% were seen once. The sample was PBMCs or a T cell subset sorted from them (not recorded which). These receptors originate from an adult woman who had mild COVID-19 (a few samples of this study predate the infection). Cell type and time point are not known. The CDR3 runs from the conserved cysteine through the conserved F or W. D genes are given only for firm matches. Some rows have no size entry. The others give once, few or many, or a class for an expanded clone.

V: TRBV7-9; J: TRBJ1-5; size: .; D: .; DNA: TGTGCCAGCAGCTTCGGGTACGGTCAGCCCCAGCATTTT; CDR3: CASSFGYGQPQHF
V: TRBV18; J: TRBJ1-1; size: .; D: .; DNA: TGTGCCAGCTTAGCCAGTGCGAACACTGAAGCTTTCTTT; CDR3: CASLASANTEAFF
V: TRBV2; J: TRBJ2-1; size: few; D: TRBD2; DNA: TGTGCCAGCAGTGATCCCCGTAGCGGGAGGGTATACAATGAGCAGTTCTTC; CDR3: CASSDPRSGRVYNEQFF
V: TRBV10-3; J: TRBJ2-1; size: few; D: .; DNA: TGTGCCATCAGTGGCAGTCCCATTGAGCAGTTCTTC; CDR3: CAISGSPIEQFF
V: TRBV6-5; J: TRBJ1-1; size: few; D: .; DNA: TGTGCCAGCAGTTACTCGGGCAGTCTGAACACTGAAGCTTTCTTT; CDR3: CASSYSGSLNTEAFF
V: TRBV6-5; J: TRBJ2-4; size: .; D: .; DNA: TGTGCCAGCAGTTACTACGGGACACCGGGCGGGATTCAGTACTTC; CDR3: CASSYYGTPGGIQYF
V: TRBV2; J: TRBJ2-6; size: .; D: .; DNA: TGTGCCAGCAGATACAGGTTCTCTGGGGCCAACGTCCTGACTTTC; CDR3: CASRYRFSGANVLTF
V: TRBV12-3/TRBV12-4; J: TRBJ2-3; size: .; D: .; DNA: TGTGCCAGCAGGGACAGTGGATTGACAGATACGCAGTATTTT; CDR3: CASRDSGLTDTQYF
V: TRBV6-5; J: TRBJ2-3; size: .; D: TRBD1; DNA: TGTGCCAGCGGGCGACAGGGTAGAGGAGGAGATACGCAGTATTTT; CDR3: CASGRQGRGGDTQYF
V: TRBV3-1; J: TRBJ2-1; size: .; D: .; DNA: TGTGCCAGCAGCCAAAAGGTCTGGAACGGGCCTGGCAATGAGCAGTTCTTC; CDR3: CASSQKVWNGPGNEQFF
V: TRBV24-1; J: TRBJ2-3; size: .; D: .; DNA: TGTGCCACCGGCACCCCTCGCACAGATACGCAGTATTTT; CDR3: CATGTPRTDTQYF
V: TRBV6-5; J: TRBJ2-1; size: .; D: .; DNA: TGTGCCAGCAGTTACGGGGGGTGGCTCCGCAGTGGTGCCAATGAGCAGTTCTTC; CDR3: CASSYGGWLRSGANEQFF
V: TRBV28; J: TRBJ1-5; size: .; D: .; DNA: TGTGCCAGCAGCCGGAGCTGGACAGTATATAGCAATCAGCCCCAGCATTTT; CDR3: CASSRSWTVYSNQPQHF
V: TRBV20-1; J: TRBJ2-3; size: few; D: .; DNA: TGCAGTGCTCTAATAGACTCAGCGGCGGGTACAGATACGCAGTATTTT; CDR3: CSALIDSAAGTDTQYF
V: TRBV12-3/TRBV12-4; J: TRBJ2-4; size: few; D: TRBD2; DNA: TGTGCCAGCAGTTTTGGCCCGGGGGGGCCCCAAAACATTCAGTACTTC; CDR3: CASSFGPGGPQNIQYF
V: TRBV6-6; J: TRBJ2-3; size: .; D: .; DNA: TGTGCCAGCAGTTACCAGGATACGCAGTATTTT; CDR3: CASSYQDTQYF
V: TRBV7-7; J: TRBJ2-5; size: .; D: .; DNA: TGTGCTAGCAGTCCACGGACAGCGGACCAAGAGACCCAGTACTTC; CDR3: CASSPRTADQETQYF
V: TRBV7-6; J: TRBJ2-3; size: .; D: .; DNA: TGTGCCAGCAGCTCCGACCGTACTAGCACAGATACGCAGTATTTT; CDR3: CASSSDRTSTDTQYF
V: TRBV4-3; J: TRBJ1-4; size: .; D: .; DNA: TGCGCCAGCAGCCAAGATCGGAGTGAAAAACTGTTTTTT; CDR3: CASSQDRSEKLFF
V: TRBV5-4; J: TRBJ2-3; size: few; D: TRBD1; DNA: TGTGCCAGCAGCTTCGACAGGGGGAGTCCATATTTT; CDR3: CASSFDRGSPYF
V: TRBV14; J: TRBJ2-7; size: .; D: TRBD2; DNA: TGTGCCAGCAGCCCGGGACTAGCGGGAGACGAGCAGTACTTC; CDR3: CASSPGLAGDEQYF
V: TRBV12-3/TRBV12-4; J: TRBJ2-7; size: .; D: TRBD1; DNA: TGTGCCAGCAGTGCAGGGGGCTCCTTTTACGAGCAGTACTTC; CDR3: CASSAGGSFYEQYF
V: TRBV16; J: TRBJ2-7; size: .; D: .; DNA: TGTGCCAGCAGCCATAGCGACTACGAGCAGTACTTC; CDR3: CASSHSDYEQYF
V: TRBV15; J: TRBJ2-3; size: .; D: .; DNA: TGTGCCACCAGCAGAGATTCCCGTCAGTATTTT; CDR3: CATSRDSRQYF
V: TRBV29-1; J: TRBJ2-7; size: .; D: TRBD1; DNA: TGCAGCGCAACTCGACAGGGCTACGAGCAGTACTTC; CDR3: CSATRQGYEQYF
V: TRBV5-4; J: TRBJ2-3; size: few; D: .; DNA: TGTGCCAGCAGCTTTGGGGGGCCCCACACAGATACGCAGTATTTT; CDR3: CASSFGGPHTDTQYF
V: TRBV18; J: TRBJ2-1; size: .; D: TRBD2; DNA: TGTGCCAGCTCACCCGGGGGGGGGCTCGATGAGCAGTTCTTC; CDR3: CASSPGGGLDEQFF
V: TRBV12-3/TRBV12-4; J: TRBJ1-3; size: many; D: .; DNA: TGTGCCAGCAAACTGGGGGCCGGACAGTCTGGAAACACCATATATTTT; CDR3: CASKLGAGQSGNTIYF
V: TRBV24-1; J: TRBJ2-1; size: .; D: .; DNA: TGTGCCACCAGTGACCCTAATTCCGCCTACAATGAGCAGTTCTTC; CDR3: CATSDPNSAYNEQFF
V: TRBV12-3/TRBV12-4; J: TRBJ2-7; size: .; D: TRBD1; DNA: TGTGCCAGCAGCTTCCAGGGGACAGCCTACGAGCAGTACTTC; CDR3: CASSFQGTAYEQYF
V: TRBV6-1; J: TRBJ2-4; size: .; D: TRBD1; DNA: TGTGCCAGCAACTTCGGGGACAGGGGGCCGGAAAACATTCAGTACTTC; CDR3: CASNFGDRGPENIQYF
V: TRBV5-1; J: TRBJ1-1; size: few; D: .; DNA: TGCGCCAGCAGCTTGGACCGGGACATGAACACTGAAGCTTTCTTT; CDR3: CASSLDRDMNTEAFF
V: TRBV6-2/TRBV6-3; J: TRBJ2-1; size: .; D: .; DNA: TGTGCCAGCAGTCCACAGGGATACGGTGAGCAGTTCTTC; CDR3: CASSPQGYGEQFF
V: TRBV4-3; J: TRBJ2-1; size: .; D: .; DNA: TGCGCCAGCAGCCAAGATCGAGGGACTAATGAGCAGTTCTTC; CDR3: CASSQDRGTNEQFF
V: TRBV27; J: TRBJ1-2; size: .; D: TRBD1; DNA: TGTGCCAGCAGTTCAAATACAGGGGTGGGTTATGGCTACACCTTC; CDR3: CASSSNTGVGYGYTF
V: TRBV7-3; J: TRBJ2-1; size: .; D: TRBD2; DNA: TGTGCCAGCAGCTTCGGCGGGAGTGGTCGCAATGAGCAGTTCTTC; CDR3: CASSFGGSGRNEQFF
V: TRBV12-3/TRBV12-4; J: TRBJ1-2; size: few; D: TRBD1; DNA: TGTGCCAGCAGTTTACGGACAGGGAGGGACAACTATGGCTACACCTTC; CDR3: CASSLRTGRDNYGYTF
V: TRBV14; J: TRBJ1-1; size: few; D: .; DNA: TGTGCCAGCAGCCAAGACAGGGTTGGTGGGACTGAAGCTTTCTTT; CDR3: CASSQDRVGGTEAFF
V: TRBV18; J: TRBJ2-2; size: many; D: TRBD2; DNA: TGTGCCAGCTCACCACGGTCTAGCGGGAGTGCCGGGGAGCTGTTTTTT; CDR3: CASSPRSSGSAGELFF
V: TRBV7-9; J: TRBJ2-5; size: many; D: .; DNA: TGTGCCAGCAGCCCCTCACACAGGGAGACCCAGTACTTC; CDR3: CASSPSHRETQYF
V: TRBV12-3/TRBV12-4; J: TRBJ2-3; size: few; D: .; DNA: TGTGCCAGCAGTTTAAGGGGCAGGGGAAAGGATACGCAGTATTTT; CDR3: CASSLRGRGKDTQYF
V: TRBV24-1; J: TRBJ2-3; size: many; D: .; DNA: TGTGCCACCAGTGATCAGGGAGAAGGGACAGATACGCAGTATTTT; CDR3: CATSDQGEGTDTQYF
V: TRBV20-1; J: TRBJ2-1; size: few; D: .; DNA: TGCAGTGCTTCTAGCATGAATGAGCAGTTCTTC; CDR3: CSASSMNEQFF
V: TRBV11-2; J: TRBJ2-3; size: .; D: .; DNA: TGTGCCAGCAGCTTAGACCCATGGCGGGATACGCAGTATTTT; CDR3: CASSLDPWRDTQYF
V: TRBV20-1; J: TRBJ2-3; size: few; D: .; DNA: TGCAGTGCTTCCCTCCTGGCTCCGGGCACAGATACGCAGTATTTT; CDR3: CSASLLAPGTDTQYF
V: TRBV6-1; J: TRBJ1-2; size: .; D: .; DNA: TGTGCCAGCAACCGGGACACCGCGGGGGCCCAGACCTTC; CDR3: CASNRDTAGAQTF
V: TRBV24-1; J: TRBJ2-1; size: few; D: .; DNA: TGTGCCACCAGCGCAGGAGGGGGCTCCTACAATGAGCAGTTCTTC; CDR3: CATSAGGGSYNEQFF